This T cell receptor beta chain was identified during a study of cytomegalovirus exposure and HLA in healthy donors. Researchers ran the PCR with 60 Vbeta and 13 Jbeta primers. TCRdb keeps only in-frame clones here, not all; method: immunoSEQ multiplex PCR. The sample lists around 110,000 clones; 70% to 75% were seen once. To note about this clone: Antigen specificity is unknown.

This CDR3 is 14 amino acids long. The V and J ends lost 6 bases and 1 base, in that order; junction bases with no gene match: 7. The germline CDR1 and CDR2 sequences are SQVTM and ANQGSEA. Regarding the study as a whole: Likely technical artifact: a cluster of highly shared sequence variants. Upon later analysis, HLA-associated TCR beta chains proved more clonally expanded than other, equally common chains. Per published reports, the classifier diagnosed cytomegalovirus status with high specificity and sensitivity. Researchers had no immune exposure information except CMV serostatus available.

This TCR came from a woman aged 18-29 years in good health and CMV-seronegative. The sample was PBMCs. This rearrangement joins TRBV29-1 to TRBJ2-7, with TRBD1 matching 9 bases. CDR3 sequence: CSVTGGRVSYEQYF. In nucleotides, the CDR3 is TGCAGCGTAACAGGGGGCCGTGTTTCCTACGAGCAGTACTTC.